This entry lists 26 T cell receptor beta chains sequenced from one sample in a study of blood T cell repertoires in COVID-19. Clones were read by immunoSEQ multiplex PCR, and TCRdb kept only the in-frame ones, dropping some. Among approximately 200,000 clones listed, 70% to 85% were seen once. Sequencing was done on a sample of peripheral blood. All receptors come from a woman over 75 with COVID-19, enrolled during active disease.

J is TRBJ1-3 and V is TRBV6-5; D ambiguous. CDR3 length: 15 amino acids. Germline CDR1 and CDR2: MNHEY and SVGAGI. V was clipped by 6 bases and J by 4 bases, with 16 bases between them. The CDR3 sequence is CASSPTLAAGNTIYF. As DNA, the CDR3 is TGTGCCAGCAGCCCCACTCTCGCCGCCGGAAACACCATATATTTT.

J is TRBJ1-3 and V is TRBV6-6, with D possibly being TRBD1 (6 bases). The CDR3 length is 16 residues. Germline values: CDR1 MNHNY, CDR2 SVGAGI (reference sequence). V was cut by 1 base and J by 1 base, with 11 bases left in between. Written as DNA, the CDR3 is TGTGCCAGCAGTTACTTGGGGGGGCCTTCTGGAAACACCATATATTTT. As protein: CASSYLGGPSGNTIYF.

The V gene is TRBV6-5, the J gene TRBJ2-1, with D unclear. This CDR3 comprises 13 residues. Germline V CDR1 and CDR2: MNHEY, SVGAGI. V gave up 4 bases and J gave up 12 bases, with 16 bases separating them. CDR3 nucleotides: TGTGCCAGCAGTTCCCTGTCTCTCCGGGTGCAGTTCTTC. Translating gives CASSSLSLRVQFF.

The chain links TRBV6-1 to TRBJ1-5; D is perhaps TRBD1 (5 bases). V dropped 0 bases and J dropped 5 bases, with 14 bases sitting between them. The germline V gene encodes CDR1 MNHNS and CDR2 SASEGT. The CDR3 is 16 amino acids. CDR3: CASSEAPYRYDQPQHF. The DNA for the CDR3 is TGTGCCAGCAGTGAAGCGCCCTACAGGTACGATCAGCCCCAGCATTTT.

This chain joins TRBV5-4 and TRBJ1-6, with D tentatively TRBD1 (6 bases). The CDR3 spans 16 residues. V lost 4 bases to trimming and J lost 0 bases, with 11 bases between them. CDR1 is SGHNT and CDR2 is YYREEE in the germline V gene (reference sequence). Here the CDR3 reads CASSIGQSSYNSPLHF. CDR3 coding DNA: TGTGCCAGCAGCATCGGACAGAGCTCCTATAATTCACCCCTCCACTTT.

The chain carries TRBV18 and TRBJ1-2; 9 bases are shared with TRBD1. The V gene end was trimmed by 8 bases and the J gene end by 5 bases; junction bases not matched to a gene: 6. CDR3 size: 13 residues. Germline V gene sequence: CDR1 KGHSH, CDR2 LQKENI. DNA of the CDR3: TGTGCCAGCGGACAGGGGTTAGAATATGGCTACACCTTC. Protein sequence: CASGQGLEYGYTF. The whole variable domain, remainder taken from reference TRBV18 and TRBJ1-2, is NAGVMQNPRHLVRRRGQEARLRCSPMKGHSHVYWYRQLPEEGLKFMVYLQKENIIDESGMPKERFSAEFPKEGPSILRIQQVVRGDSAAYFCASGQGLEYGYTFGSGTRLTVV.

V gene TRBV2 combines with J gene TRBJ1-6; 7 bases map to TRBD1. CDR1 SNHLY and CDR2 FYNNEI come from the germline V gene. This CDR3 comprises 16 residues. The junction had 10 bases not matched to a gene; V was cut back by 5 bases and J by 6 bases. CDR3 protein: CASSLQGTLGNSPLHF. CDR3 DNA: TGTGCCAGCAGTTTACAGGGGACACTGGGTAATTCACCCCTCCACTTT.

This chain links TRBV5-1 with TRBJ2-7, with a weak D call TRBD1 (5 bases). The V end was cut by 7 bases, the J end by 7 bases, with 21 bases between. Germline V gives CDR1 SGHRS, CDR2 YFSETQ. The CDR3 is 14 amino acids. CDR3 coding DNA: TGCGCCAGCGGTGACAGATCAGGTGGCGAGGAGCAGTACTTC. Amino acids: CASGDRSGGEEQYF.

V gene TRBV3-1 (or the pseudogene TRBV3-2) combines with J gene TRBJ1-2; 9 bases line up with TRBD1. Unmatched junction bases numbered 0, after V lost 6 bases and J lost 4 bases. The CDR3 extends over 12 amino acids. Germline CDR1 reads LGHDT; CDR2 reads YNNKEL (reference sequence). CDR3 loop: CASRQGAYGYTF. The CDR3 coding sequence is TGTGCCAGCAGACAGGGGGCCTATGGCTACACCTTC.

This chain connects TRBV6-1 to TRBJ2-7; TRBD1 might be the D (7 bases). Trimming left V 0 bases short and J 3 bases short, with 12 bases between. The CDR3 is made up of 15 amino acids. Germline V gives CDR1 MNHNS, CDR2 SASEGT. The CDR3 loop is CASSEAGGTVYEQYF. As DNA, the CDR3 is TGTGCCAGCAGTGAAGCTGGGGGGACAGTCTACGAGCAGTACTTC.

This clone was seen more than once but under ten times. The chain has TRBV6-5 and TRBJ2-3; D gene ambiguous. Trimming pared 6 bases from V and 2 bases from J, leaving 6 bases between. The CDR3 sequence is 12 residues long. Germline V gives CDR1 MNHEY, CDR2 SVGAGI. CDR3 in DNA: TGTGCCAGCAGGAGAACCACAGATACGCAGTATTTT. Translated: CASRRTTDTQYF.

This clone was detected a few times. The gene calls are TRBV6-5 and TRBJ1-2, with TRBD1 identical over 10 bases. The CDR3 totals 14 residues. V shed 6 bases, J shed 7 bases, and the junction held 8 bases outside the gene matches. CDR1 MNHEY and CDR2 SVGAGI come from the germline V gene. The CDR3 bases are TGTGCCAGCAGGGTAGGACAGGGGGGTAGTGGCTACACCTTC. Its translation: CASRVGQGGSGYTF.

The gene calls are TRBV3-1 (or the pseudogene TRBV3-2) and TRBJ1-3; D remains ambiguous. Trimming shortened V by 0 bases and J by 0 bases, and 6 bases separated the two germline ends. Germline CDR1 and CDR2: LGHDT and YNNKEL (reference sequence). The CDR3 is made up of 15 amino acids. CDR3 bases: TGTGCCAGCAGCCAAGAGGGCCACTCTGGAAACACCATATATTTT. It yields the protein CASSQEGHSGNTIYF.

The chain carries TRBV10-3 and TRBJ2-1, with 7 bases matching TRBD1. The CDR3 runs 11 residues. The V and J ends lost 9 bases and 7 bases, in that order; junction bases with no gene match: 3. Germline CDR1 and CDR2: ENHRY and SYGVKD. The CDR3: CAIAQGNEQFF. CDR3 sequence (DNA): TGTGCCATAGCACAGGGGAATGAGCAGTTCTTC.

The chain uses TRBV12-3 or TRBV12-4 and TRBJ1-6; D unresolved. Between the trimmed V and J ends, which lost 6 bases and 10 bases, there was a span of 10 bases. The CDR3 runs to 12 residues. This CDR3 reads CASSAATSPLHF. CDR3 bases: TGTGCCAGCAGCGCGGCTACGTCACCCCTCCACTTT.

The DNA of the CDR3 is TGTGCCAGCAGCGGCCGACAGGGAGTACGGGATCAGCCCCAGCATTTT. Translation gives CASSGRQGVRDQPQHF. The chain couples TRBV7-8 to TRBJ1-5; 7 bases line up with TRBD1. There are 16 residues in the CDR3. V lost 5 bases, J lost 5 bases, and 12 bases stayed unmatched. The germline V gene has CDR1 SGHVS and CDR2 FQNEAQ.

V gene TRBV20-1 combines with J gene TRBJ1-2; D is uncertain. Deletions cut 5 bases from V and 6 bases from J, with 7 bases between. The CDR3 extends over 10 amino acids. Germline lookup yields CDR1 DFQATT and CDR2 SNEGSKA (reference sequence). For the CDR3, the DNA is TGCAGTGCTCTAGAGAATGGCTACACCTTC. Translated, it gives CSALENGYTF.

On this clone itself: This CDR3 is also generated by other DNA sequences in the sample. This rearrangement joins TRBV6-5 to TRBJ2-2; no clear D. V was cut by 8 bases and J by 1 base, with 8 bases left in between. Per germline, CDR1 MNHEY and CDR2 SVGAGI. The CDR3 runs to 13 residues. The CDR3 protein is CASDRGNTGELFF. For the CDR3, the DNA is TGTGCCAGCGACCGAGGGAACACCGGGGAGCTGTTTTTT.

This clone was counted only a few times. The gene calls are TRBV6-5 and TRBJ1-3, with 7 bases that match TRBD1. CDR1 MNHEY and CDR2 SVGAGI come from the germline V gene. The CDR3 is 15 amino acids. The ends lost 6 bases at V and 4 bases at J; junction bases unmatched: 9. The CDR3: CASRPRGTRGNTIYF. CDR3 DNA sequence: TGTGCCAGCAGGCCCAGGGGGACGAGGGGAAACACCATATATTTT.

There are a few counts of this clone. J is TRBJ1-1 and V is TRBV7-8; 10 bases are a match to TRBD1. Germline values: CDR1 SGHVS, CDR2 FQNEAQ. The CDR3 sequence is 16 residues long. Trimming at V came to 3 bases and at J to 0 bases, leaving 4 bases not matched to a gene. The chain's CDR3 is CASSFRQGALNTEAFF. The CDR3 region has the DNA TGTGCCAGCAGCTTTCGACAGGGGGCCTTGAACACTGAAGCTTTCTTT.

The chain links TRBV3-1 (or the pseudogene TRBV3-2) to TRBJ1-2, with TRBD1 identical over 10 bases. The germline gives CDR1 LGHDT, CDR2 YNNKEL (reference sequence). The CDR3 is made up of 16 amino acids. V gave up 4 bases and J gave up 10 bases; unmatched junction bases: 15. CDR3 bases: TGTGCCAGCAGCCGCAAGGGGGTATTGGACAGGGGGGCCTACACCTTC. The encoded protein is CASSRKGVLDRGAYTF.

The V and J genes are TRBV5-8 and TRBJ2-7; a possible D gene is TRBD2 (5 bases). Germline CDR1 SGHTS, CDR2 YDEGEE. This CDR3 is built from 13 residues. V shed 4 bases and J shed 6 bases, with 14 bases lying between them. The chain's CDR3 is CASSPGLFAEQYF. The DNA of the CDR3 is TGTGCCAGCAGCCCAGGACTCTTCGCCGAGCAGTACTTC.

This clone was detected only a few times. The gene calls are TRBV5-1 and TRBJ1-3; the D is unclear. This CDR3 region has 13 residues. Trimming removed 4 bases from V and 4 bases from J, with 9 bases in between. Germline V gene sequence: CDR1 SGHRS, CDR2 YFSETQ. The CDR3 coding sequence is TGCGCCAGCAGCGTTGGGGAGGGAAACACCATATATTTT. It encodes CASSVGEGNTIYF.

V usage is TRBV3-1 (or the pseudogene TRBV3-2) and J usage is TRBJ2-3, with D tentatively TRBD1 (6 bases). Per germline, CDR1 LGHDT and CDR2 YNNKEL (reference sequence). V was pared by 2 bases and J by 10 bases, with 13 bases between. The CDR3 runs 13 residues. The CDR3 bases are TGTGCCAGCAGCCAACCAGCGAGACAGGCGCAGTATTTT. Residues: CASSQPARQAQYF.

This clone was observed a single time. The chain joins TRBV7-2 to TRBJ1-3; D is possibly TRBD1 (5 bases). Germline values: CDR1 SGHTA, CDR2 FQGNSA. The V and J ends lost 5 bases and 3 bases respectively, with 14 bases between them. CDR3 length: 15 amino acids. The CDR3 is CASSPQGEVGNTIYF. The CDR3 bases are TGTGCCAGCAGCCCCCAGGGTGAGGTTGGAAACACCATATATTTT.

This chain uses TRBV29-1 with TRBJ1-5, with D tentatively TRBD1 (6 bases). This CDR3 spans 15 amino acids. The germline CDR1 and CDR2 sequences are SQVTM and ANQGSEA. Trimming cost V 4 bases and J 7 bases, with 20 bases left between them. The CDR3 is CSVGGLKGVGQPQHF. The CDR3 DNA sequence: TGCAGCGTTGGGGGCCTTAAGGGGGTTGGGCAGCCCCAGCATTTT.